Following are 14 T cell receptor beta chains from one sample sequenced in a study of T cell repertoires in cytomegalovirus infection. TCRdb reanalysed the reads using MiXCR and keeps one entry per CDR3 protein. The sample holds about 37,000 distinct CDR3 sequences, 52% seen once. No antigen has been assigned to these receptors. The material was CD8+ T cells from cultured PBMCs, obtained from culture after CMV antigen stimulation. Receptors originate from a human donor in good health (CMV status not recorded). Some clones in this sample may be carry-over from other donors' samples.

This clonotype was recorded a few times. CDR3: CASSLEDHSGNTIYF. CDR3 bases: TGTGCCAGCAGCTTAGAAGACCACTCTGGAAACACCATATATTTT. The chain uses TRBV11-1 and TRBJ1-3; D is unresolved. This CDR3 is 15 amino acids long. The V end was cut by 1 base, the J end by 0 bases, with 7 bases between. The V gene's germline CDR1 is SGHAT and CDR2 FQDESV (reference sequence).

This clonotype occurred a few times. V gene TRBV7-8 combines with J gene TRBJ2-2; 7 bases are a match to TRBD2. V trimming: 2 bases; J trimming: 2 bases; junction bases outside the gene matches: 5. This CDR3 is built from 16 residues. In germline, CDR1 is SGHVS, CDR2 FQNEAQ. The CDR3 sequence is CASSLTPSGNTGELFF. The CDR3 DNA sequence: TGTGCCAGCAGCTTAACGCCTAGCGGAAACACCGGGGAGCTGTTTTTT. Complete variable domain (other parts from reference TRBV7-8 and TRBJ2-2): GAGVSQSPRYKVAKRGQDVALRCDPISGHVSLFWYQQALGQGPEFLTYFQNEAQLDKSGLPSDRFFAERPEGSVSTLKIQRTQQEDSAVYLCASSLTPSGNTGELFFGEGSRLTVL.

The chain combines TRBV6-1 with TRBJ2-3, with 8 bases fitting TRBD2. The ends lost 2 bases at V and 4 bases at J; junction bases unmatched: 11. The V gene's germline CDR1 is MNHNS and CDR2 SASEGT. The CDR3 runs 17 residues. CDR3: CASSEFGTSEIPDTQYF. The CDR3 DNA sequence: TGTGCCAGCAGTGAATTTGGGACTAGTGAGATTCCAGATACGCAGTATTTT.

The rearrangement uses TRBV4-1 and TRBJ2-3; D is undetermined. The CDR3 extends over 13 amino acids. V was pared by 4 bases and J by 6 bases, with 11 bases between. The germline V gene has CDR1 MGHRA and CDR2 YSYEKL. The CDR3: CASSRQNRDTQYF. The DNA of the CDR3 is TGCGCCAGCAGCCGGCAGAATAGGGATACGCAGTATTTT.

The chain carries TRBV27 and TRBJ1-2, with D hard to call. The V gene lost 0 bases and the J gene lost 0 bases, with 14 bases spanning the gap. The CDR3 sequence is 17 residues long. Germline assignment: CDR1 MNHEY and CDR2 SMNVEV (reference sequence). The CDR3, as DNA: TGTGCCAGCAGTTTATCGGAGAGGTTCGGCGCTAACTATGGCTACACCTTC. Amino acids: CASSLSERFGANYGYTF.

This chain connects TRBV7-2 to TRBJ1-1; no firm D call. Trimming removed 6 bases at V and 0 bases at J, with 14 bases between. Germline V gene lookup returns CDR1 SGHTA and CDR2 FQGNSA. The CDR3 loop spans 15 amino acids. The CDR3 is CASSSRSDMNTEAFF. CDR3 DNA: TGTGCCAGCAGTTCCCGGTCGGATATGAACACTGAAGCTTTCTTT.

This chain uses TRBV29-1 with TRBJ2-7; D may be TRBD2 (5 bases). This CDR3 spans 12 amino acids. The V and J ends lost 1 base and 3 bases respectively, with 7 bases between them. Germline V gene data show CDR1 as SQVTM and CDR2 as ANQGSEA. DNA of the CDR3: TGCAGCGTTGAAGGGGAGAGCTACGAGCAGTACTTC. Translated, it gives CSVEGESYEQYF.

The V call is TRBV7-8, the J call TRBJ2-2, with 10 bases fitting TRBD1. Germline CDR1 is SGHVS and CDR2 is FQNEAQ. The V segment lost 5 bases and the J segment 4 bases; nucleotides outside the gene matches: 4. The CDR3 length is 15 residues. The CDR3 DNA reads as TGTGCCAGCAGCCCCCGGACAGGGGGCACCGGGGAGCTGTTTTTT. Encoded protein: CASSPRTGGTGELFF.

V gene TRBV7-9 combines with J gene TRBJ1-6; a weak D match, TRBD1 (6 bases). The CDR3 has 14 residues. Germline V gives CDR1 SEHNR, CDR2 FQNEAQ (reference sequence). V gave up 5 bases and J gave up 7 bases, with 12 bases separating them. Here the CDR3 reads CASSPPGVNSPLHF. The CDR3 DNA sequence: TGTGCCAGCAGCCCCCCAGGGGTAAATTCACCCCTCCACTTT.

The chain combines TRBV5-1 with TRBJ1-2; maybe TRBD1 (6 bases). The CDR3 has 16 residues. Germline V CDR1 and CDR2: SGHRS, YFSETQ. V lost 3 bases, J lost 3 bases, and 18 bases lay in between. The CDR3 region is CASSSKRTGQHYGYTF. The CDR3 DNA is TGCGCCAGCAGCTCGAAGAGAACAGGGCAGCACTATGGCTACACCTTC.

CDR3 DNA: TGTGCCAGACATGGGAGTTCCGGGGAGCTGTTTTTT. Amino acids: CARHGSSGELFF. This chain connects TRBV2 to TRBJ2-2, with D possibly TRBD2 on 5 matching bases. Trimming pared 9 bases from V and 6 bases from J, leaving 11 bases between. This CDR3 region has 12 residues. The germline V gene encodes CDR1 SNHLY and CDR2 FYNNEI.

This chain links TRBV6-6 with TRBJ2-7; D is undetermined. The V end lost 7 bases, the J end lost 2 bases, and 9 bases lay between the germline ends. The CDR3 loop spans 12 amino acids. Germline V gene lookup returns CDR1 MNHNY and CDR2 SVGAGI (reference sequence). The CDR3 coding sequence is TGTGCCAGCAACAATAACCCCTACGAGCAGTACTTC. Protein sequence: CASNNNPYEQYF.

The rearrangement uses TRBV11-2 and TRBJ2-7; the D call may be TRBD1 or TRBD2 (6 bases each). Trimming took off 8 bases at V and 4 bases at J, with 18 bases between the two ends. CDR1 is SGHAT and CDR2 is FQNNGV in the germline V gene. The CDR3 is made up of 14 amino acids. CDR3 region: CASGLDRRGYEQYF. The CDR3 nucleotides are TGTGCCAGCGGGTTAGACAGGCGGGGATACGAGCAGTACTTC.

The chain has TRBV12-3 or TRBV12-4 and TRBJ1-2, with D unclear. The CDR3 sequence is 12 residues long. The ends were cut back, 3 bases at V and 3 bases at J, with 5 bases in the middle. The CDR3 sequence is CASSLSDYGYTF. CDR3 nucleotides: TGTGCCAGCAGTTTGAGCGACTATGGCTACACCTTC.